The clone carrying this TCR beta chain was seen only once. The antigen remains undetermined. The data originate from a study of a mutant IDH1 vaccine in newly diagnosed glioma. V lost 2 bases and J 4 bases, leaving 9 bases between the germline ends. Per germline, CDR1 SGHDT and CDR2 YYEEEE. The CDR3 extends over 13 amino acids. Study-level results: Pseudoprogression appeared unlinked to shifts in leading peripheral T cell clonotypes.

Data came from immunoSEQ multiplex PCR; TCRdb stores just in-frame clones and leaves some out. The sample has approximately 60,000 clones, 74% seen once; the top ten hold around 4.5%. The sample's time point: week 35, safety follow-up. One vaccine dose held 300 ug of mutant IDH1 20-mer peptide and came with topical imiquimod. Patients were given eight vaccinations, scheduled in weeks 1, 3, 5, 7, 11, 15, 19 and 23. New WHO grade 3 or 4 astrocytomas that were IDH1-mutant and ATRX-lost had been found in donors. The sequencing used PBMCs, collected from a glioma patient whose treatment included an IDH1 peptide vaccine. The V call is TRBV5-6, the J call TRBJ2-5; D unclear. This TCR came from a man over 45 with glioma. The CDR3 DNA reads as TGTGCCAGCAGCTTTTTTGAGCGAGAGACCCAGTACTTC. This translates into CASSFFERETQYF.